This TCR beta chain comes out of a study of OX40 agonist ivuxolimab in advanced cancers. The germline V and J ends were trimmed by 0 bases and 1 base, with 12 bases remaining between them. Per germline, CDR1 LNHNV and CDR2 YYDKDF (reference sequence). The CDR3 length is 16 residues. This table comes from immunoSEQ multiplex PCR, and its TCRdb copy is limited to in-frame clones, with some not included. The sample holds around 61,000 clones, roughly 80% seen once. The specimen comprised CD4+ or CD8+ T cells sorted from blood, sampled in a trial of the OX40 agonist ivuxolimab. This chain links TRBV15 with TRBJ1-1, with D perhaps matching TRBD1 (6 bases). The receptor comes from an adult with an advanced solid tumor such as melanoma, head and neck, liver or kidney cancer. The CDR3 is CATSRDLTGWNTEAFF. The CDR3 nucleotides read TGTGCCACCAGCAGAGATCTAACAGGGTGGAACACTGAAGCTTTCTTT.